The clone carrying this T cell receptor (beta chain) was counted a few times. What it binds is not known. TCRB transcripts that were expressed got sequenced, as all of the isolated RNA had been reverse transcribed. The data were produced by immunoSEQ multiplex PCR, yet TCRdb's version contains in-frame clones alone and is incomplete. The profile covers 900,000 or so clones, with roughly 15% appearing a single time and 0.02% to 0.03% taken by the ten largest. The sample is drawn from a study of beta chain features in type 1 diabetes. At the level of the study: Age and gender were similar between patients and healthy donors, as were cell yields. General study results and limits: Any HLA-type effect on TCRB rearrangement remained unresolved here. More deletions and fewer insertions at VDJ junctions were seen in type 1 diabetes patients.

CDR1 and CDR2 (germline): SNHLY, FYNNEI. V lost 10 bases and J 7 bases, leaving 20 bases between the germline ends. The CDR3 totals 14 residues. V usage is TRBV2 and J usage is TRBJ1-5; no reliable D call. Sequencing input: naive CD4+ T cells from blood. This receptor was identified in a woman between 18 and 30 years old in good health. The CDR3 region is CATRRRREGQPQHF. The DNA for the CDR3 is TGTGCCACCCGAAGGAGGCGGGAGGGCCAGCCCCAGCATTTT.